The source of this TCR beta chain is a study of human T cells and chemical hapten exposure. TCRdb re-called the RACE reads through MiXCR, storing one row per CDR3 protein. This sample has more than 150,000 distinct CDR3 sequences, with approximately 31% found just once. This CDR3 region has 14 residues. J gave up 10 bases and V 9 bases, and 12 bases lay outside the gene matches. The V gene's germline CDR1 is MDHEN and CDR2 SYDVKM. Documented time point: pre-sensitization, week 0. Treatment meaning: therapeutic diphenylcyclopropenone sensitization with weekly scalp DPC. This clonotype has just a few counts.

The sample was whole blood, taken in connection with sensitization to the hapten diphenylcyclopropenone (DPC). This sequence joins TRBV28 and TRBJ1-6; 7 bases are a match to TRBD1. The clonotype originates from a woman aged 30 to 39 with alopecia areata. Some clones in this sample may be carry-over from other donors' samples. The CDR3 loop is CASTDGTVTSPLHF. CDR3 nucleotide sequence: TGTGCCAGTACCGACGGGACAGTTACCTCACCCCTCCACTTT.